One and the same sample provided the 32 T cell receptor beta chains below, sequenced in a study of identical twins. MiXCR, applied by TCRdb to the 5' RACE reads, yields one record per CDR3 protein. In the table there are 200,000 to 300,000 distinct CDR3 sequences, 10% to 13% of which are singletons. Sequenced input: memory T cells sorted from blood. The receptor set was obtained from a man aged 50-59 years in good health.

This rearrangement joins TRBV20-1 to TRBJ2-1, with 13 bases that match TRBD2. Trimming at V came to 1 base and at J to 8 bases, leaving 5 bases not matched to a gene. CDR1 is DFQATT and CDR2 is SNEGSKA in the germline V gene (reference sequence). The CDR3 is made up of 15 amino acids. The CDR3 DNA reads TGCAGTGCTAGAGGGACTAGCGGGAGTCTTTATGAGCAGTTCTTC. Its translation is CSARGTSGSLYEQFF.

This chain connects TRBV6-5 to TRBJ2-1; 8 nucleotides match TRBD2. The V and J ends lost 4 bases and 0 bases, in that order; junction bases with no gene match: 11. CDR1 and CDR2 from the germline V gene are MNHEY and SVGAGI. CDR3 length equals 18 residues. Here the CDR3 DNA reads TGTGCCAGCAGTTTTAACAGCGGGAGCATCGGCTCCTACAATGAGCAGTTCTTC. Its protein is CASSFNSGSIGSYNEQFF.

V gene TRBV5-1 combines with J gene TRBJ1-4, with D possibly being TRBD1 (5 bases). Germline V CDR1 and CDR2: SGHRS, YFSETQ. V was pared by 7 bases and J by 4 bases, with 14 bases between. CDR3 length equals 14 residues. CDR3 nucleotide sequence: TGCGCCAGCGCGAATGGTCAGGGTAATGAAAAACTGTTTTTT. Translated: CASANGQGNEKLFF.

The chain is built from TRBV7-6 and TRBJ2-7; 13 bases match TRBD2. Looked up from germline, CDR1 is SGHVS and CDR2 is FNYEAQ. V gave up 1 base and J gave up 4 bases; unmatched junction bases: 4. This CDR3 is built from 16 residues. The CDR3 sequence is CASSLGPGLAGYEQYF. The CDR3 region has the DNA TGTGCCAGCAGCTTAGGGCCGGGACTAGCGGGATACGAGCAGTACTTC.

This clonotype appeared a few times. This rearrangement joins TRBV5-1 to TRBJ2-5; D might be TRBD1 (5 bases). From germline, CDR1 is SGHRS and CDR2 YFSETQ. The CDR3 is 15 residues long. The V and J ends lost 0 bases and 5 bases respectively, with 14 bases between them. The CDR3 loop is CASSLAPGYGETQYF. DNA for the CDR3: TGCGCCAGCAGCTTGGCCCCAGGGTATGGGGAGACCCAGTACTTC.

This chain links TRBV4-2 with TRBJ1-1, with D tentatively TRBD1 (6 bases). The V end lost 3 bases, the J end lost 1 base, and 12 bases lay between the germline ends. Germline V gene sequence: CDR1 LGHNA, CDR2 YNFKEQ. CDR3 length equals 15 residues. CDR3 nucleotides: TGTGCCAGCAGCCATCCTCCGGGACAGAACACTGAAGCTTTCTTT. Translation gives CASSHPPGQNTEAFF.

The genes are TRBV6-7 and TRBJ2-3; TRBD2 aligns across 13 bases. TRBV6-7 is identified as an open reading frame with a role that is uncertain. The CDR3 runs 17 residues. V was clipped by 8 bases and J by 0 bases; unmatched bases: 8. In nucleotides, the CDR3 is TGTGCCAGCCCCCCCGGGACTAGCGGGACTAGCACAGATACGCAGTATTTT. Amino acid sequence: CASPPGTSGTSTDTQYF.

In its sample, this clonotype was seen many times. J is TRBJ2-6 and V is TRBV29-1; D is unresolved. The V end was cut by 6 bases, the J end by 0 bases, with 15 bases between. This CDR3 has 16 residues. From germline, CDR1 is SQVTM and CDR2 ANQGSEA. The CDR3 DNA is TGCAGCGTCGCGACAAGACTTTTCTCTGGGGCCAACGTCCTGACTTTC. Translation gives CSVATRLFSGANVLTF.

This clonotype was seen only a few times. This sequence joins TRBV6-2 or TRBV6-3 and TRBJ1-6; unclear D gene. Germline V gene lookup returns CDR1 MNHEY and CDR2 SVGEGT. The CDR3 has 15 residues. The germline V and J ends were trimmed by 6 bases and 2 bases, with 11 bases remaining between them. CDR3 in DNA: TGTGCCAGCAGCTCCGTCTGGGCCTATAATTCACCCCTCCACTTT. It translates to CASSSVWAYNSPLHF.

This clonotype was counted only a few times. The CDR3 DNA sequence: TGTGCCAGCAACTTAGGGCTTCTTGTCTATGGCTACACCTTC. Translated: CASNLGLLVYGYTF. This chain uses TRBV6-2 or TRBV6-3 with TRBJ1-2; D gene unclear. The length of the CDR3 is 14 residues. Trimming stripped 7 bases from V and 4 bases from J, with 16 bases between. Per the germline V gene, CDR1 is MNHEY and CDR2 is SVGEGT.

There are many counts of this clonotype. The V and J genes are TRBV15 and TRBJ1-5, with 9 bases aligning to TRBD1. The CDR3 consists of 17 residues. V was pared by 2 bases and J by 4 bases, with 9 bases of the junction left unmatched. The germline gives CDR1 LNHNV, CDR2 YYDKDF (reference sequence). CDR3 coding DNA: TGTGCCACCAGCAGACGCCGGGACAGGGACCGAAATCAGCCCCAGCATTTT. Translation: CATSRRRDRDRNQPQHF. Full variable domain (rest looked up from reference TRBV15 and TRBJ1-5): DAMVIQNPRYQVTQFGKPVTLSCSQTLNHNVMYWYQQKSSQAPKLLFHYYDKDFNNEADTPDNFQSRRPNTSFCFLDIRSPGLGDTAMYLCATSRRRDRDRNQPQHFGDGTRLSIL.

This clonotype was seen many times. The chain carries TRBV20-1 and TRBJ2-7; 12 bases match TRBD2. CDR1 and CDR2 from the germline V gene are DFQATT and SNEGSKA (reference sequence). The V and J ends lost 6 bases and 4 bases, in that order; junction bases with no gene match: 10. The CDR3 is 15 amino acids. The DNA of the CDR3 is TGCAGTGCAGAAATACCGACTAGCGGGAGTTACGAGCAGTACTTC. Its protein is CSAEIPTSGSYEQYF.

This clonotype showed up many times. CDR3 amino acids: CAWAQGAGAQETQYF. The CDR3 nucleotides read TGTGCCTGGGCCCAAGGGGCAGGGGCGCAAGAGACCCAGTACTTC. The chain carries TRBV30 and TRBJ2-5; tentatively, D is TRBD1 (6 bases). The CDR3 sequence is 15 residues long. Deletions cut 5 bases from V and 2 bases from J, with 18 bases between. Germline CDR1 and CDR2: GTSNPN and SVGIG (reference sequence).

This clonotype was counted between two and nine times. V is TRBV30 and J is TRBJ2-2; D unclear. The CDR3 is made up of 13 amino acids. Germline V lookup: CDR1 GTSNPN, CDR2 SVGIG (reference sequence). Trimming removed 0 bases from V and 5 bases from J, with 7 bases in between. The CDR3: CAWSVLRTGELFF. The CDR3 DNA is TGTGCCTGGAGTGTATTAAGGACCGGGGAGCTGTTTTTT.

This clonotype was detected a few times. The V call is TRBV19, the J call TRBJ2-1; D might be TRBD2 (6 bases). V was clipped by 6 bases and J by 6 bases, with 15 bases between them. There are 14 residues in the CDR3. The germline CDR1 and CDR2 sequences are LNHDA and SQIVND (reference sequence). The CDR3 coding sequence is TGTGCCAGTAGGAGGGGTGGCGGGACCAATGAGCAGTTCTTC. Protein: CASRRGGGTNEQFF. The variable domain in full, with the rest retrieved from reference TRBV19 and TRBJ2-1, is DGGITQSPKYLFRKEGQNVTLSCEQNLNHDAMYWYRQDPGQGLRLIYYSQIVNDFQKGDIAEGYSVSREKKESFPLTVTSAQKNPTAFYLCASRRGGGTNEQFFGPGTRLTVL.

This chain uses TRBV29-1 with TRBJ2-1; 11 bases align to TRBD2. Germline lookup yields CDR1 SQVTM and CDR2 ANQGSEA. The CDR3 length is 17 residues. Trimming cost V 1 base and J 4 bases; bases outside gene matches: 9. For the CDR3, the DNA is TGCAGCGTTGAAGCGGCTAGCGGGAGGTTTTTGTACAATGAGCAGTTCTTC. Amino acid sequence: CSVEAASGRFLYNEQFF.

This clonotype was detected many times. The V and J genes are TRBV6-5 and TRBJ1-2; possible D gene TRBD1, 6 bases. There are 18 residues in the CDR3. The germline CDR1 and CDR2 sequences are MNHEY and SVGAGI. The V gene lost 6 bases and the J gene lost 7 bases, with 30 bases spanning the gap. In nucleotides, the CDR3 is TGTGCCAGCAGCTTAATGCTTGGACAGCACCCACTCCTCGGTGGCTACACCTTC. It codes for CASSLMLGQHPLLGGYTF.

The rearrangement uses TRBV28 and TRBJ1-2; no clear D gene. Germline V lookup: CDR1 MDHEN, CDR2 SYDVKM. V was pared by 6 bases and J by 5 bases, with 16 bases between. The CDR3 covers 14 residues. The CDR3 region is CASRPQGIGYGYTF. The CDR3 bases are TGTGCCAGCAGACCCCAAGGGATAGGGTATGGCTACACCTTC.

The table lists this clonotype with a count of one. The genes are TRBV12-3 or TRBV12-4 and TRBJ2-7, with 14 bases matching TRBD2. This CDR3 spans 17 amino acids. Trimming took 7 bases from V and 4 from J; bases not matched to a gene: 12. CDR3 sequence reads: CASTSSGTSGSKYEQYF. The DNA for the CDR3 is TGTGCCAGCACCTCCTCCGGGACTAGCGGGAGTAAGTACGAGCAGTACTTC.

This chain joins TRBV20-1 and TRBJ2-5, with 10 positions matching TRBD1. CDR3 size: 14 residues. V dropped 4 bases and J dropped 5; count of bases not matched to a gene: 7. Germline V gene lookup returns CDR1 DFQATT and CDR2 SNEGSKA (reference sequence). CDR3 sequence: CSATGTGAGETQYF. The DNA of the CDR3 is TGCAGTGCTACCGGGACAGGGGCGGGTGAGACCCAGTACTTC.

The chain joins TRBV7-9 to TRBJ2-4; no definite D call. CDR1 and CDR2 (germline): SEHNR, FQNEAQ (reference sequence). V lost 1 base to trimming and J lost 4 bases, with 11 bases between them. This CDR3 contains 15 residues. The DNA of the CDR3 is TGTGCCAGCAGCTTAGGATTTCAGCCGAAAAACATTCAGTACTTC. It specifies CASSLGFQPKNIQYF.

The V call is TRBV6-1, the J call TRBJ2-7; D remains ambiguous. The CDR3 totals 15 residues. Trimming cost V 1 base and J 6 bases, with 16 bases left between them. Looked up from germline, CDR1 is MNHNS and CDR2 is SASEGT. The CDR3 sequence is CASSEVGRISGEQYF. CDR3 nucleotides: TGTGCCAGCAGTGAAGTAGGCCGTATCTCCGGCGAGCAGTACTTC.

This clonotype was seen many times. CDR3 amino acids: CASIGTWADTGELFF. CDR3 DNA: TGTGCCAGCATCGGCACATGGGCCGACACCGGGGAGCTGTTTTTT. The chain joins TRBV12-3 or TRBV12-4 to TRBJ2-2; unclear D gene. Trimming shortened V by 7 bases and J by 3 bases, and 15 bases separated the two germline ends. The CDR3 runs 15 residues.

This clonotype was found a few times. V usage is TRBV19 and J usage is TRBJ2-5; D not resolved. The germline V and J ends were trimmed by 5 bases and 0 bases, with 13 bases remaining between them. CDR1 and CDR2 (germline): LNHDA, SQIVND (reference sequence). This CDR3 comprises 15 residues. The CDR3 loop is CASSQAVGNQETQYF. CDR3 sequence (DNA): TGTGCCAGTAGTCAGGCCGTGGGCAACCAAGAGACCCAGTACTTC.

This clonotype was counted many times. The rearrangement links TRBV6-2 or TRBV6-3 to TRBJ1-5; 10 bases map to TRBD1. The V and J ends lost 6 bases and 2 bases, in that order; junction bases with no gene match: 7. From germline, CDR1 is MNHEY and CDR2 SVGEGT. There are 16 residues in the CDR3. The CDR3 protein is CASRTVGTGGNQPQHF. The CDR3 DNA reads TGTGCCAGCAGGACGGTCGGGACAGGGGGCAATCAGCCCCAGCATTTT.

This clonotype was seen repeatedly, ten times or more. V is TRBV12-3 or TRBV12-4 and J is TRBJ2-5, with D uncertain. The V end lost 3 bases, the J end lost 5 bases, and 16 bases lay between the germline ends. The CDR3 is 15 residues long. The CDR3 spells CASSLVSIAGETQYF. The CDR3 nucleotides are TGTGCCAGCAGTTTGGTCTCGATTGCTGGGGAGACCCAGTACTTC.

The chain carries TRBV19 and TRBJ2-2, with 9 positions matching TRBD1. In germline, CDR1 is LNHDA, CDR2 SQIVND (reference sequence). The length of the CDR3 is 16 residues. V trimming: 4 bases; J trimming: 3 bases; junction bases outside the gene matches: 6. CDR3 amino acids: CASSKPRTGDTGELFF. DNA for the CDR3: TGTGCCAGTAGTAAACCCCGGACAGGGGACACCGGGGAGCTGTTTTTT.

CDR3: CASSAERVYNEQFF. DNA of the CDR3: TGTGCCAGCAGTGCGGAGCGGGTCTACAATGAGCAGTTCTTC. This chain joins TRBV2 and TRBJ2-1; maybe TRBD2 (6 bases). Trimming removed 4 bases from V and 3 bases from J, with 10 bases in between. Germline CDR1 and CDR2: SNHLY and FYNNEI. The CDR3 length is 14 residues.

The rearrangement links TRBV6-1 to TRBJ1-1, with D possibly being TRBD1 (5 bases). The CDR3 extends over 15 amino acids. Per the germline V gene, CDR1 is MNHNS and CDR2 is SASEGT. The V and J ends lost 6 bases and 1 base respectively, with 15 bases between them. CDR3: CASSPRERGNTEAFF. The CDR3 DNA reads TGTGCCAGCAGCCCCAGGGAGCGGGGGAACACTGAAGCTTTCTTT.

This clonotype showed up just a few times. The J gene is TRBJ2-1, the V gene TRBV4-1, with D perhaps matching TRBD2 (6 bases). Germline values: CDR1 MGHRA, CDR2 YSYEKL. The length of the CDR3 is 17 residues. With 0 bases removed from V and 0 bases from J, the gap between germline ends came to 12 bases. Written as DNA, the CDR3 is TGCGCCAGCAGCCAAGATCAACTAGCCCTCTCCTACAATGAGCAGTTCTTC. Translation gives CASSQDQLALSYNEQFF.

This clonotype turned up a few times. At one boundary the junction diverges from the germline segment, which might be a read error. The V call is TRBV7-9, the J call TRBJ1-1; TRBD1 might be the D (5 bases). Per the germline V gene, CDR1 is SEHNR and CDR2 is FQNEAQ (reference sequence). The CDR3 covers 14 residues. CDR3 protein: CASSLGGANTEAVF. CDR3 coding DNA: TGTGCCAGCAGCTTGGGCGGGGCGAACACTGAAGCTGTCTTT.

The chain couples TRBV12-3 or TRBV12-4 to TRBJ1-3; D remains unclear. With 5 bases removed from V and 1 base from J, the gap between germline ends came to 9 bases. The CDR3 totals 14 residues. In DNA, the CDR3 is TGTGCCAGCAGTCCAGTTTCATCTGGAAACACCATATATTTT. Translation gives CASSPVSSGNTIYF.